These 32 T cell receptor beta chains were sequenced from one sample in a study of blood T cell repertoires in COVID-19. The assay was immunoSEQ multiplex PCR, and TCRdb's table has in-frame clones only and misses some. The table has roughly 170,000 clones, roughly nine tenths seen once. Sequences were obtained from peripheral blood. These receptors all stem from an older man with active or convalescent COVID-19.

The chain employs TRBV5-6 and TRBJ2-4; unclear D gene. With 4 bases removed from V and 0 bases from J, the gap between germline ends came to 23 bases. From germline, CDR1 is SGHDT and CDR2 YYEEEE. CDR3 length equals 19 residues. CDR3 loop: CASSPGGRPTILAKNIQYF. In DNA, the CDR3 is TGTGCCAGCAGCCCGGGTGGCAGACCGACCATTCTAGCCAAAAACATTCAGTACTTC.

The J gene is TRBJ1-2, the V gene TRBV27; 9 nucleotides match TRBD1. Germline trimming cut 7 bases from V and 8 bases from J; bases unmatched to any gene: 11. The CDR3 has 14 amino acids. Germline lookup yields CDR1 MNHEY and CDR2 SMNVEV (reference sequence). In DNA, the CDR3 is TGTGCCAGCACCCTGAACAGGGGGCTTGGGGGCTACACCTTC. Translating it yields CASTLNRGLGGYTF.

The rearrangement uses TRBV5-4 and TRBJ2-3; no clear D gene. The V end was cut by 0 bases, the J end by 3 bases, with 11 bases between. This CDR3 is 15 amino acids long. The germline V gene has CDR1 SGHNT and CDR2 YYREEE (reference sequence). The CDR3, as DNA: TGTGCCAGCAGCTTGGCCGCGGCGCGGACAGATACGCAGTATTTT. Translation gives CASSLAAARTDTQYF. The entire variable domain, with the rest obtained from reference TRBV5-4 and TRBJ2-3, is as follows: ETGVTQSPTHLIKTRGQQVTLRCSSQSGHNTVSWYQQALGQGPQFIFQYYREEENGRGNFPPRFSGLQFPNYSSELNVNALELDDSALYLCASSLAAARTDTQYFGPGTRLTVL.

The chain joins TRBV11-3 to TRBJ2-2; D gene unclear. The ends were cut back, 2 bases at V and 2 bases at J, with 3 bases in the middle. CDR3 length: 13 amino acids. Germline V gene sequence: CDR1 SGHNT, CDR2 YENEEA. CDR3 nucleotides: TGTGCCAGCAGCTTACTTAACACCGGGGAGCTGTTTTTT. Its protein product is CASSLLNTGELFF.

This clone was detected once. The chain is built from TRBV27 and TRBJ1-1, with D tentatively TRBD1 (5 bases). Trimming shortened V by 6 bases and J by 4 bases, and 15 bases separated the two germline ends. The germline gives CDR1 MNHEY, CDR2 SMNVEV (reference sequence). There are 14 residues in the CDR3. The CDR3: CASRTRVTVTEAFF. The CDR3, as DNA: TGTGCCAGCAGAACCAGAGTGACAGTCACTGAAGCTTTCTTT.

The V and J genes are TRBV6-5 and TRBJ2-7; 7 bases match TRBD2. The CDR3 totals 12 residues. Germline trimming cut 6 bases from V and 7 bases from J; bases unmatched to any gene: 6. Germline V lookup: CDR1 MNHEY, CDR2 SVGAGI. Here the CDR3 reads CASSTMGGEQYF. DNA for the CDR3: TGTGCCAGCAGCACTATGGGGGGGGAGCAGTACTTC.

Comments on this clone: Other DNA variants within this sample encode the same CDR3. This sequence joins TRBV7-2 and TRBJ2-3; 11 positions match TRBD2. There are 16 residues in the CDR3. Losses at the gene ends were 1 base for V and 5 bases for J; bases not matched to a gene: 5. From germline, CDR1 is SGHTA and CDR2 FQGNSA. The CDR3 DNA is TGTGCCAGCAGCTTAGGGCTAGCGGGGGGCGGAGATACGCAGTATTTT. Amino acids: CASSLGLAGGGDTQYF.

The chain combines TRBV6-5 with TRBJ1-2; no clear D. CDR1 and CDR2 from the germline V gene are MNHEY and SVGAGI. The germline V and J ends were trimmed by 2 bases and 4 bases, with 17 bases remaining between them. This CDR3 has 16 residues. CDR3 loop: CASSYSPTAEGYGYTF. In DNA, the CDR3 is TGTGCCAGCAGTTACAGCCCGACCGCGGAGGGCTATGGCTACACCTTC.

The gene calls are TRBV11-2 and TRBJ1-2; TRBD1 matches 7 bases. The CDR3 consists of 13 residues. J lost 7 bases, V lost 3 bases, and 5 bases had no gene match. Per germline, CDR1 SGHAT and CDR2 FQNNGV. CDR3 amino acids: CASSFGRGSGYTF. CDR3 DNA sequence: TGTGCCAGCAGCTTCGGCAGGGGGTCTGGCTACACCTTC.

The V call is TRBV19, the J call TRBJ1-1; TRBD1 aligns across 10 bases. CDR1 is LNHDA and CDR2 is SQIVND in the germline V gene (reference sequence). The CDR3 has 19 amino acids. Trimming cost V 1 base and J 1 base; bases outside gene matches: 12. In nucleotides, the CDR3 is TGTGCCAGTAGTATAGGAGGAGGAAGGGACAGGGGATGGAACACTGAAGCTTTCTTT. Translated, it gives CASSIGGGRDRGWNTEAFF.

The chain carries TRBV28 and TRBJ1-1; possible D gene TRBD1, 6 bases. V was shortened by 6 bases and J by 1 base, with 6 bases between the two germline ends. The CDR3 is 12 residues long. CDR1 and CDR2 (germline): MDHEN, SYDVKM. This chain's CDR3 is CASRGGNTEAFF. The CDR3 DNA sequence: TGTGCCAGCAGAGGGGGGAACACTGAAGCTTTCTTT.

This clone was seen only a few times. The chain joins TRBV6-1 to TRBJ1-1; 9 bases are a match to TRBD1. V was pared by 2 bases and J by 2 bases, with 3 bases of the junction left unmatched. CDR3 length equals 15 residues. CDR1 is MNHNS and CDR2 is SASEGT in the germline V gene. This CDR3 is CASSETDRGNTEAFF. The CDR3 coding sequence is TGTGCCAGCAGTGAAACGGACAGGGGAAACACTGAAGCTTTCTTT.

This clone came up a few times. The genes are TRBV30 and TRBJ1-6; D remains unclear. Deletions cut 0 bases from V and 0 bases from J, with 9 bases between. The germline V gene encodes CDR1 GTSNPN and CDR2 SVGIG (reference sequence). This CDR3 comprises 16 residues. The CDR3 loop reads CAWSVGGSSYNSPLHF. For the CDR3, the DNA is TGTGCCTGGAGTGTAGGCGGCAGCTCCTATAATTCACCCCTCCACTTT.

The CDR3 DNA reads as TGTGCCAGCAGTGGTCAGAATAATTCACCCCTCCACTTT. Its protein product is CASSGQNNSPLHF. The chain employs TRBV7-9 and TRBJ1-6, with D unclear. With 6 bases removed from V and 5 bases from J, the gap between germline ends came to 8 bases. The V gene's germline CDR1 is SEHNR and CDR2 FQNEAQ (reference sequence). The CDR3 spans 13 residues.

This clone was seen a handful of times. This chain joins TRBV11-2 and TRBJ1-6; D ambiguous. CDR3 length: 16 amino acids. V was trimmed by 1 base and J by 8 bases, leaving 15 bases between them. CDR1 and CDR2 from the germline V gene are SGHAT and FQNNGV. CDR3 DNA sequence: TGTGCCAGCAGCTTAGCAATACTACCGAGGGATTCACCCCTCCACTTT. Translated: CASSLAILPRDSPLHF. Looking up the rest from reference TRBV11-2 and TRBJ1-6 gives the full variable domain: EAGVAQSPRYKIIEKRQSVAFWCNPISGHATLYWYQQILGQGPKLLIQFQNNGVVDDSQLPKDRFSAERLKGVDSTLKIQPAKLEDSAVYLCASSLAILPRDSPLHFGNGTRLTVT.

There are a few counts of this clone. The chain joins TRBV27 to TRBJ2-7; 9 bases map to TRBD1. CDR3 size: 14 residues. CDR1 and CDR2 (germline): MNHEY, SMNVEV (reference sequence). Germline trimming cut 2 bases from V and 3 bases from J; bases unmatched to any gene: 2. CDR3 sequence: CASSLRQGGYEQYF. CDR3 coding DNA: TGTGCCAGCAGTTTAAGACAGGGGGGCTACGAGCAGTACTTC.

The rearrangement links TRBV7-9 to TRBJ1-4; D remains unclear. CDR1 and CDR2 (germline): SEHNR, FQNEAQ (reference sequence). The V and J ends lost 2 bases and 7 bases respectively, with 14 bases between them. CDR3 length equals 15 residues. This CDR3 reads CASSLTPTQFEKLFF. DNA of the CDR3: TGTGCCAGCAGCTTAACCCCGACACAATTTGAAAAACTGTTTTTT. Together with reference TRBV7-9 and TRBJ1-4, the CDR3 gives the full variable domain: DTGVSQNPRHKITKRGQNVTFRCDPISEHNRLYWYRQTLGQGPEFLTYFQNEAQLEKSRLLSDRFSAERPKGSFSTLEIQRTEQGDSAMYLCASSLTPTQFEKLFFGSGTQLSVL.

CDR3 nucleotide sequence: TGTGCCACCAGCAGGGGGGACAGGGCTGGGGAAAAACTGTTTTTT. This encodes CATSRGDRAGEKLFF. V is TRBV15 and J is TRBJ1-4; 9 bases align to TRBD1. The CDR3 contains 15 residues. Losses at the gene ends were 3 bases for V and 8 bases for J; bases not matched to a gene: 7. CDR1 and CDR2 (germline): LNHNV, YYDKDF (reference sequence).

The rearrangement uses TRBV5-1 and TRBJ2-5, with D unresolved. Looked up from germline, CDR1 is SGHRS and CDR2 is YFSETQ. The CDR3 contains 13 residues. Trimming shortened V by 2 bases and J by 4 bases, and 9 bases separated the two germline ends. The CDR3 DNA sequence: TGCGCCAGCAGCTTCTACCATTCAGAGACCCAGTACTTC. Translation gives CASSFYHSETQYF.

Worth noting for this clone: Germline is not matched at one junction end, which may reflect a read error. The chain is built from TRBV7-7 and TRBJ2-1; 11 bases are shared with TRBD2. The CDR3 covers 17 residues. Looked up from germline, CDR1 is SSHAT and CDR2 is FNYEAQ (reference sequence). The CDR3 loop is CASSRLTSGVSYNEQFF. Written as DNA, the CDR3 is TGTGCTAGCAGCCGTTTGACTAGCGGGGTCTCCTACAATGAGCAGTTCTTC. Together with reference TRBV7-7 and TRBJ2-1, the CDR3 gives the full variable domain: GAGVSQSPRYKVTKRGQDVTLRCDPISSHATLYWYQQALGQGPEFLTYFNYEAQPDKSGLPSDRFSAERPEGSISTLTIQRTEQRDSAMYRCASSRLTSGVSYNEQFFGPGTRLTVL.

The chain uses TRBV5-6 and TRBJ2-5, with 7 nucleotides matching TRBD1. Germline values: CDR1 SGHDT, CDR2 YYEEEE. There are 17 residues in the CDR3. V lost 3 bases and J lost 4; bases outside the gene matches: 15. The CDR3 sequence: CASSSVRIQGLRETQYF. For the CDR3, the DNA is TGTGCCAGCAGCTCCGTACGAATACAGGGGCTCCGAGAGACCCAGTACTTC.

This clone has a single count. CDR3: CASSQEGGEQYF. CDR3 coding DNA: TGCGCCAGCAGCCAAGAAGGGGGAGAGCAGTACTTC. The chain combines TRBV4-3 with TRBJ2-7, with D perhaps TRBD1 (6 bases). Trimming removed 0 bases from V and 7 bases from J, with 7 bases in between. Germline V lookup: CDR1 LGHNA, CDR2 YSLEER. The CDR3 contains 12 residues.

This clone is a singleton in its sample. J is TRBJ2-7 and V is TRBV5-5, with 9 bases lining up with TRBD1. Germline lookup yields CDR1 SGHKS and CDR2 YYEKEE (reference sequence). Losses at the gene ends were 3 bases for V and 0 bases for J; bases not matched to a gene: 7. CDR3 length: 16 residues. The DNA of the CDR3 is TGTGCCAGCAGCTATTCTCCGGGACAGGGCTCCTACGAGCAGTACTTC. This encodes CASSYSPGQGSYEQYF.

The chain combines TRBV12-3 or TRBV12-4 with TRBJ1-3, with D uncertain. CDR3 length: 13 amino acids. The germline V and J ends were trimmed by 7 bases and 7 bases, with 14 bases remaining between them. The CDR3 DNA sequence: TGTGCCAGCAAAAAGCTACCCCTTAACACCATATATTTT. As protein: CASKKLPLNTIYF.

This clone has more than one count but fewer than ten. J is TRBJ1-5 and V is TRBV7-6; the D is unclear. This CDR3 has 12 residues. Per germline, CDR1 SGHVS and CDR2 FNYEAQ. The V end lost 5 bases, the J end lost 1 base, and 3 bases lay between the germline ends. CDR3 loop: CASSESNQPQHF. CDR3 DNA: TGTGCCAGCAGCGAGAGCAATCAGCCCCAGCATTTT. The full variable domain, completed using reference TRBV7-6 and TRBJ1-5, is GAGVSQSPRYKVTKRGQDVALRCDPISGHVSLYWYRQALGQGPEFLTYFNYEAQQDKSGLPNDRFSAERPEGSISTLTIQRTEQRDSAMYRCASSESNQPQHFGDGTRLSIL.

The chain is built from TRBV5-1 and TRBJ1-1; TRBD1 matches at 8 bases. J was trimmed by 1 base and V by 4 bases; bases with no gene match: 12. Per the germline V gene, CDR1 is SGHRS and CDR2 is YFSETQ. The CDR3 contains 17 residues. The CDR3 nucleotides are TGCGCCAGCAGCCCAAGGACAGGGAACATAAGGAACACTGAAGCTTTCTTT. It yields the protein CASSPRTGNIRNTEAFF.

DNA for the CDR3: TGCGCCAGCAGCTCCCGGACAGGGGTCGGCTACACCTTC. Its protein is CASSSRTGVGYTF. The rearrangement joins TRBV5-1 to TRBJ1-2; 9 bases fit TRBD1. The CDR3 extends over 13 amino acids. Germline loops: CDR1 SGHRS, CDR2 YFSETQ. The trim removed 3 bases at V and 8 bases at J, leaving 5 bases unmatched.

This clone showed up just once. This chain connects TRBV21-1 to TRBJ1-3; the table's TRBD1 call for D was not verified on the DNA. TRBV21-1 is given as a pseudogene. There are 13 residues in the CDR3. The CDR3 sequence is CASSIGQGGTIYF. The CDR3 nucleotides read TGTGCCAGCAGCATCGGACAGGGTGGCACCATATATTTT.

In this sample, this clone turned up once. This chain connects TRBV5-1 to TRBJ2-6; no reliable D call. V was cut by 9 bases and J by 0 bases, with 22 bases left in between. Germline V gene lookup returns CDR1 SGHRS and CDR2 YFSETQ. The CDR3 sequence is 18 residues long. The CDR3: CATKQPDNVISGANVLTF. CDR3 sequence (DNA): TGCGCCACCAAACAGCCAGACAATGTTATCTCTGGGGCCAACGTCCTGACTTTC.

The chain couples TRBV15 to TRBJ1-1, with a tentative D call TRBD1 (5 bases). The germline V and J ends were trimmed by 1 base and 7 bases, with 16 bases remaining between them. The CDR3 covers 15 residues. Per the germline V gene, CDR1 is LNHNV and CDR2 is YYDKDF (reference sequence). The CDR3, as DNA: TGTGCCACCAGCAGAGCTTCGACTGGGGGACTTGAAGCTTTCTTT. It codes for CATSRASTGGLEAFF.

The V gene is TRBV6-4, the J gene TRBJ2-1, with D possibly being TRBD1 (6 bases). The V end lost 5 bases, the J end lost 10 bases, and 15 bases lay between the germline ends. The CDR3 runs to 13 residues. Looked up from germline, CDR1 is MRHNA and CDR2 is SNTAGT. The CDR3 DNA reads TGTGCCAGCAGTTCTACTCCCGGGACAGAGCAGTTCTTC. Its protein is CASSSTPGTEQFF.

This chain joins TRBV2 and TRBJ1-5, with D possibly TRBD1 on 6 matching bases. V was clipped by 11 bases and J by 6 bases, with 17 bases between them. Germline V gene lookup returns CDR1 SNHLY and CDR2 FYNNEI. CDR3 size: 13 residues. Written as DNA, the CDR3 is TGTGCCTGGACAGCCGATAGTGGTCAGCCCCAGCATTTT. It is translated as CAWTADSGQPQHF.